These T cell receptor beta chains were read from a single sample in a study of beta chain features in type 1 diabetes. Only in-frame clones appear in the TCRdb table, and some are missing; sequencing was by immunoSEQ multiplex PCR. The sample carries 250,000 or so clones, around a quarter recorded once. The sequencing input was central memory CD4+ T cells from blood. All receptors derive from a man in his thirties or forties in good health. CDR3s include the opening cysteine and the closing phenylalanine or tryptophan. Each record gives: clone size, D gene, V gene, J gene, CDR3 protein, CDR3 DNA. D genes are given only for firm matches. Size is omitted from some rows. Given values are once, few, many or a class for expanded clones.

clone size: many; D gene: NA; V gene: TRBV30; J gene: TRBJ2-6; CDR3 protein: CAHTGATGANVLTF; CDR3 DNA: TGTGCCCACACGGGGGCTACTGGGGCCAACGTCCTGACTTTC
clone size: NA; D gene: NA; V gene: TRBV5-1; J gene: TRBJ2-7; CDR3 protein: CASSLVQGGDEQYF; CDR3 DNA: TGCGCCAGCAGCTTGGTCCAGGGCGGAGATGAGCAGTACTTC
clone size: few; D gene: TRBD2; V gene: TRBV5-4; J gene: TRBJ2-1; CDR3 protein: CASSLDRGVNNEQFF; CDR3 DNA: TGTGCCAGCAGCTTGGACCGGGGGGTGAACAATGAGCAGTTCTTC
clone size: few; D gene: NA; V gene: TRBV5-4; J gene: TRBJ2-3; CDR3 protein: CASSLDSSLVDTQYF; CDR3 DNA: TGTGCCAGCAGCTTGGACAGTTCTTTGGTGGATACGCAGTATTTT
clone size: few; D gene: NA; V gene: TRBV6-6; J gene: TRBJ2-7; CDR3 protein: CASSYGGTYEQYF; CDR3 DNA: TGTGCCAGCAGTTACGGTGGGACCTACGAGCAGTACTTC
clone size: once; D gene: NA; V gene: TRBV18; J gene: TRBJ2-3; CDR3 protein: CASSPVSGNTDTQYF; CDR3 DNA: TGTGCCAGCTCACCAGTCTCGGGAAACACAGATACGCAGTATTTT
clone size: NA; D gene: NA; V gene: TRBV28; J gene: TRBJ2-7; CDR3 protein: CASSLHPSYEQYF; CDR3 DNA: TGTGCCAGCAGTTTACACCCCTCCTACGAGCAGTACTTC
clone size: NA; D gene: NA; V gene: TRBV2; J gene: TRBJ2-2; CDR3 protein: CASSQSGLFNTGELFF; CDR3 DNA: TGTGCCAGCAGTCAGTCGGGACTTTTTAACACCGGGGAGCTGTTTTTT
clone size: few; D gene: TRBD2; V gene: TRBV18; J gene: TRBJ2-7; CDR3 protein: CASSPRIAGAPGEQYF; CDR3 DNA: TGTGCCAGCTCACCCCGAATAGCGGGGGCGCCTGGCGAGCAGTACTTC
clone size: few; D gene: NA; V gene: TRBV7-9; J gene: TRBJ2-1; CDR3 protein: CASSLGPYGGEQFF; CDR3 DNA: TGTGCCAGCAGCTTAGGTCCCTATGGGGGTGAGCAGTTCTTC
clone size: NA; D gene: NA; V gene: TRBV5-4; J gene: TRBJ2-2; CDR3 protein: CASRPAGANTGELFF; CDR3 DNA: TGTGCCAGCAGGCCCGCCGGCGCGAACACCGGGGAGCTGTTTTTT
clone size: NA; D gene: TRBD2; V gene: TRBV28; J gene: TRBJ2-1; CDR3 protein: CASSRLFTGGRALSDEQFF; CDR3 DNA: TGTGCCAGCAGTCGCCTTTTTACCGGCGGGAGGGCCCTCAGCGATGAGCAGTTCTTC
clone size: NA; D gene: NA; V gene: TRBV6-5; J gene: TRBJ2-7; CDR3 protein: CASSTGTQQYF; CDR3 DNA: TGTGCCAGCAGTACGGGGACACAGCAGTACTTC
clone size: few; D gene: NA; V gene: TRBV19; J gene: TRBJ1-5; CDR3 protein: CASSTDYQPQHF; CDR3 DNA: TGTGCCAGTAGTACCGATTATCAGCCCCAGCATTTT
clone size: few; D gene: NA; V gene: TRBV29-1; J gene: TRBJ2-2; CDR3 protein: CSVPVRGANGELFF; CDR3 DNA: TGCAGCGTACCAGTTCGAGGGGCGAACGGGGAGCTGTTTTTT
clone size: NA; D gene: TRBD2; V gene: TRBV9; J gene: TRBJ2-7; CDR3 protein: CASSGMASGSYEQYF; CDR3 DNA: TGTGCCAGCAGCGGAATGGCTAGCGGAAGCTACGAGCAGTACTTC
clone size: NA; D gene: TRBD1; V gene: TRBV30; J gene: TRBJ1-2; CDR3 protein: CAWTRTGGASGYTF; CDR3 DNA: TGTGCCTGGACCAGGACAGGGGGCGCCTCTGGCTACACCTTC
clone size: NA; D gene: NA; V gene: TRBV20-1; J gene: TRBJ2-7; CDR3 protein: CSAPGVYEQYF; CDR3 DNA: TGCAGTGCTCCGGGGGTTTACGAGCAGTACTTC
clone size: NA; D gene: TRBD1; V gene: TRBV30; J gene: TRBJ1-6; CDR3 protein: CAWSSGGGTGLETLHF; CDR3 DNA: TGTGCCTGGAGCTCCGGTGGTGGGACAGGGCTGGAGACCCTCCACTTT
clone size: few; D gene: NA; V gene: TRBV29-1; J gene: TRBJ2-7; CDR3 protein: CSVMSGGYEQYF; CDR3 DNA: TGCAGCGTAATGTCAGGGGGGTACGAGCAGTACTTC
clone size: NA; D gene: NA; V gene: TRBV6-5; J gene: TRBJ2-1; CDR3 protein: CASSYGRDEQFF; CDR3 DNA: TGTGCCAGCAGTTACGGACGTGATGAGCAGTTCTTC
clone size: few; D gene: NA; V gene: TRBV29-1; J gene: TRBJ1-1; CDR3 protein: CSVEVSVETEAFF; CDR3 DNA: TGCAGCGTTGAAGTCTCAGTGGAGACTGAAGCTTTCTTT
clone size: NA; D gene: TRBD1; V gene: TRBV6-5; J gene: TRBJ2-7; CDR3 protein: CASSRDSWNEQYF; CDR3 DNA: TGTGCCAGCAGCCGGGACAGTTGGAACGAGCAGTACTTC
clone size: few; D gene: NA; V gene: TRBV7-2; J gene: TRBJ2-5; CDR3 protein: CASSLLQGMETQYF; CDR3 DNA: TGTGCCAGCAGCTTATTACAGGGTATGGAGACCCAGTACTTC
clone size: few; D gene: TRBD1; V gene: TRBV6-5; J gene: TRBJ1-2; CDR3 protein: CASSFTDRRDGYTF; CDR3 DNA: TGTGCCAGCAGTTTTACGGACAGGCGAGATGGCTACACCTTC
clone size: NA; D gene: NA; V gene: TRBV7-2; J gene: TRBJ2-7; CDR3 protein: CASSPGQGPYEQYF; CDR3 DNA: TGTGCCAGCAGCCCCGGCCAAGGGCCCTACGAGCAGTACTTC
clone size: many; D gene: NA; V gene: TRBV15; J gene: TRBJ2-1; CDR3 protein: CATSLTRDSYNEQFF; CDR3 DNA: TGTGCCACCAGTCTTACTCGGGACTCCTACAATGAGCAGTTCTTC
clone size: once; D gene: NA; V gene: TRBV19; J gene: TRBJ1-5; CDR3 protein: CASDRGTRGQPQHF; CDR3 DNA: TGTGCCAGTGACCGGGGCACGAGGGGCCAGCCCCAGCATTTT
clone size: few; D gene: NA; V gene: TRBV12-5; J gene: TRBJ1-2; CDR3 protein: CASGLANYGYTF; CDR3 DNA: TGTGCTAGTGGTTTGGCCAACTATGGCTACACCTTC
clone size: NA; D gene: TRBD2; V gene: TRBV9; J gene: TRBJ2-3; CDR3 protein: CASSVQAGGPYDTQYF; CDR3 DNA: TGTGCCAGCAGCGTCCAGGCGGGGGGGCCTTATGATACGCAGTATTTT
clone size: few; D gene: TRBD1; V gene: TRBV29-1; J gene: TRBJ2-7; CDR3 protein: CSVLEGAKYEQYF; CDR3 DNA: TGCAGCGTTTTAGAGGGGGCGAAATACGAGCAGTACTTC
clone size: NA; D gene: TRBD1; V gene: TRBV30; J gene: TRBJ2-5; CDR3 protein: CAGSPGQGQETQYF; CDR3 DNA: TGTGCCGGGAGTCCGGGACAGGGGCAAGAGACCCAGTACTTC
clone size: few; D gene: TRBD2; V gene: TRBV30; J gene: TRBJ2-3; CDR3 protein: CAWSRGLAADTQYF; CDR3 DNA: TGTGCCTGGAGTAGAGGACTAGCTGCAGATACGCAGTATTTT
clone size: few; D gene: TRBD2; V gene: TRBV6-5; J gene: TRBJ2-1; CDR3 protein: CASSPGLAGHNEQFF; CDR3 DNA: TGTGCCAGCAGCCCGGGACTAGCGGGTCACAATGAGCAGTTCTTC
clone size: NA; D gene: NA; V gene: TRBV20-1; J gene: TRBJ2-5; CDR3 protein: CSAPGQETQYF; CDR3 DNA: TGCAGTGCCCCAGGGCAAGAGACCCAGTACTTC
clone size: NA; D gene: NA; V gene: TRBV27; J gene: TRBJ1-1; CDR3 protein: CASRVLGNTEAFF; CDR3 DNA: TGTGCCAGCAGGGTTTTGGGGAACACTGAAGCTTTCTTT
clone size: NA; D gene: NA; V gene: TRBV5-6; J gene: TRBJ2-3; CDR3 protein: CASSIWWSTDTQYF; CDR3 DNA: TGTGCCAGCAGCATCTGGTGGAGCACAGATACGCAGTATTTT
clone size: NA; D gene: TRBD1; V gene: TRBV2; J gene: TRBJ2-1; CDR3 protein: CASSVGGVHLSGGEQFF; CDR3 DNA: TGTGCCAGCAGCGTCGGTGGGGTGCACCTTTCAGGGGGTGAGCAGTTCTTC
clone size: NA; D gene: NA; V gene: TRBV29-1; J gene: TRBJ2-5; CDR3 protein: CSVDGKIRPGRTQETQYF; CDR3 DNA: TGCAGCGTTGATGGTAAAATCAGGCCAGGCCGAACCCAAGAGACCCAGTACTTC
clone size: NA; D gene: TRBD1; V gene: TRBV6-5; J gene: TRBJ2-1; CDR3 protein: CASRGTGGAGNEQFF; CDR3 DNA: TGTGCCAGCAGGGGGACAGGGGGCGCGGGAAATGAGCAGTTCTTC
clone size: NA; D gene: NA; V gene: TRBV2; J gene: TRBJ1-5; CDR3 protein: CASKLGRNQPQHF; CDR3 DNA: TGTGCCAGCAAGTTGGGGCGAAATCAGCCCCAGCATTTT
clone size: many; D gene: NA; V gene: TRBV4-1; J gene: TRBJ1-1; CDR3 protein: CASSQGVDAEAFF; CDR3 DNA: TGCGCCAGCAGCCAAGGGGTCGACGCTGAAGCTTTCTTT
clone size: NA; D gene: NA; V gene: TRBV5-1; J gene: TRBJ2-7; CDR3 protein: CASSLEVARREQYF; CDR3 DNA: TGCGCCAGCAGCTTGGAGGTAGCTCGGAGGGAGCAGTACTTC
clone size: NA; D gene: NA; V gene: TRBV28; J gene: TRBJ1-5; CDR3 protein: CASSSGPLPHF; CDR3 DNA: TGTGCCAGCAGTTCGGGACCCCTTCCGCATTTT
clone size: few; D gene: NA; V gene: TRBV28; J gene: TRBJ2-7; CDR3 protein: CASSLPGSGREQYF; CDR3 DNA: TGTGCCAGCAGTCTTCCTGGTTCCGGACGGGAGCAGTACTTC
clone size: NA; D gene: NA; V gene: TRBV7-7; J gene: TRBJ2-2; CDR3 protein: CASSPQGGIAGELFF; CDR3 DNA: TGTGCCAGCAGCCCTCAAGGGGGGATCGCCGGGGAGCTGTTTTTT
clone size: few; D gene: NA; V gene: TRBV2; J gene: TRBJ2-1; CDR3 protein: CASSEAGSSYNEQFF; CDR3 DNA: TGTGCCAGCAGTGAAGCGGGCAGCTCCTACAATGAGCAGTTCTTC
clone size: NA; D gene: NA; V gene: TRBV6-6; J gene: TRBJ2-3; CDR3 protein: CASSYRPVDTQYF; CDR3 DNA: TGTGCCAGCAGTTACCGTCCCGTAGATACGCAGTATTTT